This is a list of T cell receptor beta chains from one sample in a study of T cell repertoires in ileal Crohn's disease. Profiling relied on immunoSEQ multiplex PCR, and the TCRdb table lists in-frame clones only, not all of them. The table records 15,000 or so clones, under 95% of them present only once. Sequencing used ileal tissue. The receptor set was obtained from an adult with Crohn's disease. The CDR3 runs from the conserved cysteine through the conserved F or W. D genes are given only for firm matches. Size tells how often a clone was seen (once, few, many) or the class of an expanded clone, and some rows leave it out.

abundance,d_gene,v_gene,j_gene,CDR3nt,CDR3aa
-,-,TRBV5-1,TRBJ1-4,TGCGCCAGCAGCATGGTTGAGTACCCAACTAATGAAAAACTGTTTTTT,CASSMVEYPTNEKLFF
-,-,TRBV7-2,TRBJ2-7,TGTGTCAGCAGCCCGACAGGTTCCTACGAGCAGTACTTC,CVSSPTGSYEQYF
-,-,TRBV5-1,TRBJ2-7,TGCGCCAGCAGCTTGGAAGTCAGAACCTACGAGCAGTACTTC,CASSLEVRTYEQYF
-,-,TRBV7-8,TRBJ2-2,TGTGCCAGCATACCGCAGGGTCGAAACACCGGGGAGCTGTTTTTT,CASIPQGRNTGELFF
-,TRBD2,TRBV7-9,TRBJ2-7,TGTGCCAGCCCCCCCGCCGGGACTAGCGGCTCCTACGAGCAGTACTTC,CASPPAGTSGSYEQYF
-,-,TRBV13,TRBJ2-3,TGTGCCAGCACAGGGGTATCTAGCACAGATACGCAGTATTTT,CASTGVSSTDTQYF
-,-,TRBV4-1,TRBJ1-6,TGCGCCAGCAGCCAGGGGGACTTCAATTCACCCCTCCACTTT,CASSQGDFNSPLHF
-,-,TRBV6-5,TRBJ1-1,TGTGCCAGCAGTAAACAGGGCACTGAAGCTTTCTTT,CASSKQGTEAFF
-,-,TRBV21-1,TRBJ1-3,TGTGCCAGCAGCAAAGGTATAGGGGAGGCCGGAAACACCATATATTTT,CASSKGIGEAGNTIYF
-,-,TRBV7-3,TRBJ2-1,TGTGCCAGCAGCCCACTCGGAGCCGATGAGCAGTTCTTC,CASSPLGADEQFF
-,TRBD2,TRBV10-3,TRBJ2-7,TGTGCCATCAGTGGTTCAGCGGGGATAGACTACGAGCAGTACTTC,CAISGSAGIDYEQYF
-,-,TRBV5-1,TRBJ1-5,TGCGCCAGCAGCTTGACAGGGAGCAATCAGCCCCAGCATTTT,CASSLTGSNQPQHF
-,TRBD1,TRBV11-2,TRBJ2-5,TGTGCCACCTCGCAACAGGGGGAGACCCAGTACTTC,CATSQQGETQYF
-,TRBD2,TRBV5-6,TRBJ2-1,TGTGCCAGCAGCCACCTTCCGGGGGGTCACAATGAGCAGTTCTTC,CASSHLPGGHNEQFF
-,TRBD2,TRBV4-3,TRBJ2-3,TGCGCCAGCAGCCAAGGACTAGCGGGGGGGCCAGATACGCAGTATTTT,CASSQGLAGGPDTQYF
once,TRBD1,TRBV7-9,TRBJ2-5,TGTGCCAGCAGCGGAGACAGGGGGCTCGAGACCCAGTACTTC,CASSGDRGLETQYF
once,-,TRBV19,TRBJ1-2,TGTGCCAGTAGTTCCACATTAACTAGGGGGAAGTATGGCTACACCTTC,CASSSTLTRGKYGYTF